These 28 T cell receptor beta chains share one sample of origin, sequenced in a study of shared clonotypes between healthy human individuals. Here immunoSEQ multiplex PCR was the method, and the copy in TCRdb shows in-frame clones only, minus some. Of approximately 2.5 million clones detected, over 85% appear once; the ten largest clones hold approximately 0.35%. Material for sequencing was naive CD4+ T cells from PBMCs. Described subset: CD45RA+ positively selected. The source is a man younger than 30 in good health. Some clones in this sample may be carry-over from other donors' samples.

The chain carries TRBV2 and TRBJ2-7, with 15 positions matching TRBD2. The V segment lost 7 bases and the J segment 4 bases; nucleotides outside the gene matches: 5. CDR1 is SNHLY, CDR2 FYNNEI, per germline. The CDR3 consists of 15 residues. In DNA, the CDR3 is TGTGCCAGCAAAGAGGGACTAGCGGGAGGATACGAGCAGTACTTC. As protein: CASKEGLAGGYEQYF.

The J gene is TRBJ1-2, the V gene TRBV28; 9 bases map to TRBD1. This CDR3 is built from 14 residues. Germline CDR1 and CDR2: MDHEN and SYDVKM. Unmatched junction bases numbered 7, after V lost 2 bases and J lost 9 bases. CDR3 region: CASSLRGQGIRYTF. DNA for the CDR3: TGTGCCAGCAGTTTACGGGGACAGGGAATTCGCTACACCTTC.

The V gene is TRBV11-2, the J gene TRBJ2-7; the D gene could be TRBD1 or TRBD2 (5 bases each). The CDR3 loop spans 12 amino acids. Trimming stripped 2 bases from V and 5 bases from J, with 7 bases between. CDR1 and CDR2 (germline): SGHAT, FQNNGV. CDR3 nucleotide sequence: TGTGCCAGCAGCTTATGGGGACACGAGCAGTACTTC. Translated, it gives CASSLWGHEQYF.

Worth noting for this clone: Other DNA variants within this sample encode the same CDR3. V is TRBV28 and J is TRBJ1-1, with 7 nucleotides matching TRBD1. The ends lost 3 bases at V and 3 bases at J; junction bases unmatched: 4. The germline V gene has CDR1 MDHEN and CDR2 SYDVKM. This CDR3 is built from 14 residues. CDR3: CASSLHRGDTEAFF. DNA for the CDR3: TGTGCCAGCAGTTTGCACAGGGGAGACACTGAAGCTTTCTTT.

The chain is built from TRBV6-6 and TRBJ1-5, with 8 bases matching TRBD1. Germline loops: CDR1 MNHNY, CDR2 SVGAGI (reference sequence). The V segment lost 0 bases and the J segment 11 bases; nucleotides outside the gene matches: 3. The CDR3 has 13 amino acids. CDR3 coding DNA: TGTGCCAGCAGTTACTCGAGACAGGGGACCCAGCATTTT. This translates into CASSYSRQGTQHF.

This clone is a singleton in its sample. The CDR3 bases are TGTGCCAGCAGTTACTCTAGTAGGGAGACCCAGTACTTC. Its protein is CASSYSSRETQYF. J is TRBJ2-5 and V is TRBV6-5; the D is unclear. CDR3 length equals 13 residues. V lost 0 bases and J 5 bases, leaving 7 bases between the germline ends. Per germline, CDR1 MNHEY and CDR2 SVGAGI.

This clone was picked up one time. Other DNA sequences from this sample encode an identical CDR3 as well. The chain recombines TRBV28 with TRBJ2-1, with D unclear. Per the germline V gene, CDR1 is MDHEN and CDR2 is SYDVKM. The length of the CDR3 is 12 residues. Trimming removed 5 bases from V and 4 bases from J, with 6 bases in between. The CDR3 bases are TGTGCCAGCAGTCTCAATTACAATGAGCAGTTCTTC. This sequence encodes CASSLNYNEQFF.

V usage is TRBV9 and J usage is TRBJ1-2, with no clear D. V lost 3 bases, J lost 3 bases, and 12 bases lay in between. This CDR3 has 14 residues. The germline V gene has CDR1 SGDLS and CDR2 YYNGEE. CDR3 nucleotides: TGTGCCAGCAGCGCCCTGATCCAGGACTATGGCTACACCTTC. This translates into CASSALIQDYGYTF.

CDR3 sequence (DNA): TGCGCCAGCAGCCAACCCATGGGGGAAGCTTTCTTT. This codes for CASSQPMGEAFF. The chain recombines TRBV4-1 with TRBJ1-1; D remains ambiguous. This CDR3 region has 12 residues. The V end was cut by 2 bases, the J end by 8 bases, with 9 bases between. CDR1 is MGHRA, CDR2 YSYEKL, per germline.

V gene TRBV4-1 combines with J gene TRBJ2-3; no clear D gene. Trimming left V 3 bases short and J 0 bases short, with 10 bases between. The CDR3 sequence is 15 residues long. Germline V lookup: CDR1 MGHRA, CDR2 YSYEKL. The DNA of the CDR3 is TGCGCCAGCAGCCAGTGGGCGGCGAGCACAGATACGCAGTATTTT. It is translated as CASSQWAASTDTQYF.

This chain joins TRBV28 and TRBJ1-2; D not certain. Germline values: CDR1 MDHEN, CDR2 SYDVKM. This CDR3 region has 12 residues. Trimming shortened V by 5 bases and J by 1 base, and 5 bases separated the two germline ends. The CDR3 here is CASSENNYGYTF. CDR3 DNA: TGTGCCAGCAGTGAAAATAACTATGGCTACACCTTC.

This rearrangement joins TRBV10-3 to TRBJ2-3; D is uncertain. In germline, CDR1 is ENHRY, CDR2 SYGVKD. V lost 2 bases, J lost 4 bases, and 7 bases lay in between. This CDR3 region has 13 residues. The CDR3 sequence is CAISEGSPDTQYF. For the CDR3, the DNA is TGTGCCATCAGTGAGGGTAGTCCAGATACGCAGTATTTT.

The chain couples TRBV6-6 to TRBJ1-4; TRBD1 agrees at 7 bases. The CDR3 covers 14 residues. The ends lost 6 bases at V and 8 bases at J; junction bases unmatched: 9. Germline lookup yields CDR1 MNHNY and CDR2 SVGAGI (reference sequence). CDR3 region: CASRPTGSREKLFF. In DNA form, the CDR3 reads TGTGCCAGCAGACCGACAGGGTCGAGGGAAAAACTGTTTTTT.

This sequence joins TRBV28 and TRBJ2-5; D is unclear. Trimming pared 2 bases from V and 4 bases from J, leaving 11 bases between. CDR3 length equals 14 residues. Germline V gene sequence: CDR1 MDHEN, CDR2 SYDVKM. CDR3 sequence reads: CASSLIPRGETQYF. The CDR3 DNA follows: TGTGCCAGCAGTTTAATTCCGAGAGGAGAGACCCAGTACTTC. Full variable domain (outside the CDR3, taken from reference TRBV28 and TRBJ2-5): DVKVTQSSRYLVKRTGEKVFLECVQDMDHENMFWYRQDPGLGLRLIYFSYDVKMKEKGDIPEGYSVSREKKERFSLILESASTNQTSMYLCASSLIPRGETQYFGPGTRLLVL.

Notes on this clone: Other nucleotide sequences from this sample produce the same CDR3. The chain has TRBV27 and TRBJ2-4, with a possible D match to TRBD2 (5 bases). CDR1 and CDR2 from the germline V gene are MNHEY and SMNVEV (reference sequence). Trimming took off 5 bases at V and 0 bases at J, with 11 bases between the two ends. The CDR3 is 15 residues long. For the CDR3, the DNA is TGTGCCAGCAGTAGGACGGGGATAGCCAAAAACATTCAGTACTTC. This sequence encodes CASSRTGIAKNIQYF.

In DNA, the CDR3 is TGTGCCAGCAGTGAAGCCCCCAGCGGATTAAATACGCAGTATTTT. This translates into CASSEAPSGLNTQYF. J is TRBJ2-3 and V is TRBV6-1; D is possibly TRBD2 (5 bases). Per the germline V gene, CDR1 is MNHNS and CDR2 is SASEGT. V lost 0 bases and J 7 bases, leaving 14 bases between the germline ends. The CDR3 extends over 15 amino acids.

The chain links TRBV28 to TRBJ2-5; D is perhaps TRBD1 (5 bases). The J call may not be correct, given that the DNA end is closer to TRBJ2-7. This CDR3 has 15 amino acids. From germline, CDR1 is MDHEN and CDR2 SYDVKM. The CDR3 here is CASSLSRVGSYEQYF. In DNA, the CDR3 is TGTGCCAGCAGTTTATCCAGGGTGGGCTCCTACGAGCAGTACTTC.

This CDR3 is CATRAAQTQAEAFF. DNA for the CDR3: TGTGCCACCCGAGCGGCCCAGACACAGGCTGAAGCTTTCTTT. This chain uses TRBV7-2 with TRBJ1-1, with a possible D match to TRBD1 (5 bases). The length of the CDR3 is 14 residues. Per germline, CDR1 SGHTA and CDR2 FQGNSA. V shed 10 bases and J shed 6 bases, with 21 bases lying between them.

The chain joins TRBV28 to TRBJ2-1, with D perhaps TRBD2 (5 bases). V was cut by 2 bases and J by 10 bases, with 12 bases left in between. This CDR3 has 13 residues. Germline-derived CDR1 and CDR2 are MDHEN and SYDVKM. CDR3 in amino acids: CASSLPNRGEQFF. The DNA for the CDR3 is TGTGCCAGCAGTTTACCCAACCGGGGAGAGCAGTTCTTC.

The chain is built from TRBV5-4 and TRBJ1-1; 7 nucleotides match TRBD1. V shed 3 bases, J shed 4 bases, and the junction held 12 bases outside the gene matches. The germline V gene has CDR1 SGHNT and CDR2 YYREEE (reference sequence). This CDR3 has 16 amino acids. CDR3 sequence reads: CASSSRQGGVGTEAFF. The CDR3 DNA follows: TGTGCCAGCAGCTCGAGACAGGGAGGAGTGGGCACTGAAGCTTTCTTT.

The chain recombines TRBV6-1 with TRBJ1-5; perhaps TRBD1 as D (5 bases). CDR3 length equals 13 residues. The V gene's germline CDR1 is MNHNS and CDR2 SASEGT. V shed 3 bases and J shed 8 bases, with 11 bases lying between them. CDR3 residues: CASSDRGGEPQHF. In DNA, the CDR3 is TGTGCCAGCAGTGATAGGGGTGGTGAGCCCCAGCATTTT.

The chain couples TRBV11-2 to TRBJ1-2, with TRBD1 matching over 9 bases. This CDR3 is built from 14 residues. Germline CDR1 SGHAT, CDR2 FQNNGV. V dropped 3 bases and J dropped 7; count of bases not matched to a gene: 6. CDR3 nucleotides: TGTGCCAGCAGCTTGACCGGGACAGGGAGTGGCTACACCTTC. The encoded protein is CASSLTGTGSGYTF.

Concerning this clone itself: The same CDR3 can be traced to other DNA sequences in this sample. V gene TRBV5-4 combines with J gene TRBJ1-4; D remains unclear. V was clipped by 0 bases and J by 6 bases, with 6 bases between them. The V gene's germline CDR1 is SGHNT and CDR2 YYREEE (reference sequence). CDR3 size: 13 residues. CDR3 DNA sequence: TGTGCCAGCAGCTTGGTGACGGATGAAAAACTGTTTTTT. This codes for CASSLVTDEKLFF.

The genes are TRBV5-1 and TRBJ2-1, with 10 bases that match TRBD2. CDR3 size: 17 residues. V shed 0 bases, J shed 4 bases, and the junction held 7 bases outside the gene matches. Germline values: CDR1 SGHRS, CDR2 YFSETQ. The CDR3 nucleotides read TGCGCCAGCAGCTTGGGAGTTAGCGGGGGGCTTTACAATGAGCAGTTCTTC. This gives the protein CASSLGVSGGLYNEQFF.

The chain carries TRBV4-1 and TRBJ2-7; TRBD1 might be the D (6 bases). V was pared by 1 base and J by 1 base, with 14 bases between. The CDR3 length is 16 residues. Per the germline V gene, CDR1 is MGHRA and CDR2 is YSYEKL. The CDR3 protein is CASSQGAGTPSYEQYF. CDR3 nucleotides: TGCGCCAGCAGCCAAGGAGCCGGGACACCTTCCTACGAGCAGTACTTC.

This clone was counted a few times. This rearrangement joins TRBV30 to TRBJ1-1; D gene ambiguous. V was cut by 3 bases and J by 3 bases, with 11 bases left in between. This CDR3 has 13 residues. Germline CDR1 and CDR2: GTSNPN and SVGIG (reference sequence). CDR3 region: CAWSTIRDTEAFF. In DNA, the CDR3 is TGTGCCTGGAGCACAATTAGGGACACTGAAGCTTTCTTT.

The genes are TRBV5-1 and TRBJ2-7; D unresolved. V was shortened by 0 bases and J by 3 bases, with 10 bases between the two germline ends. The CDR3 extends over 14 amino acids. The germline V gene encodes CDR1 SGHRS and CDR2 YFSETQ. CDR3: CASSLERQLYEQYF. The CDR3 bases are TGCGCCAGCAGCTTGGAACGGCAACTCTACGAGCAGTACTTC.

The rearrangement joins TRBV29-1 to TRBJ1-5; D uncertain. Deletions cut 4 bases from V and 5 bases from J, with 15 bases between. Germline CDR1 reads SQVTM; CDR2 reads ANQGSEA. The CDR3 extends over 14 amino acids. This CDR3 reads CSVVENRWDQPQHF. As DNA, the CDR3 is TGCAGCGTTGTCGAGAACCGCTGGGATCAGCCCCAGCATTTT.